This TCR beta chain was recorded in a study of T cells in women clearing cervical HPV infection. Repertoires were generated with immunoSEQ multiplex PCR, while TCRdb's copy carries only in-frame clones and drops some. Its listing shows about 35,000 clones. The source of this sequence is a woman between 18 and 70 years old with a cervical HPV16 infection that either progressed to CIN3+ or cleared (not recorded which). Sequenced: blood buffy coat.

The DNA read from the CDR3 is TGCGCCAGCAGCTTTTCTAGCGACTCCTACAATGAG. Its protein is CASSFSSDSYNE. The whole CDR3 region reads CASSFSSDSYNEQFF. The chain uses TRBV5-1 and TRBJ2-1, with D possibly being TRBD2 (6 bases). The read comes to an end 3 residues before the CDR3 does, leaving the germline J gene to fill in the end. Germline-derived CDR1 and CDR2 are SGHRS and YFSETQ. The CDR3 runs to 15 residues. Trimming took 2 bases from V and 0 from J, leaving 9 bases between them.